These 12 T cell receptor beta chains were sequenced from one sample in a study of neurological immune-mediated disorders. TCRdb fed the 5' RACE reads into MiXCR, producing one record per CDR3 protein. Here the sample spans over 35,000 distinct CDR3 sequences, 3% to 4% being singletons. Source material: PBMCs. Source of these receptors: a man aged 25 to 40 with multiple sclerosis.

This clonotype was recorded at least ten times. The gene calls are TRBV20-1 and TRBJ2-7; D might be TRBD2 (6 bases). V was clipped by 6 bases and J by 3 bases, with 24 bases between them. Germline V gene sequence: CDR1 DFQATT, CDR2 SNEGSKA (reference sequence). The CDR3 loop spans 16 amino acids. The CDR3 coding sequence is TGCAGTGCCTCGGGACGGCAGGGACTTGGTAACTACGAGCAGTACTTC. Its protein product is CSASGRQGLGNYEQYF.

This clonotype was counted many times. This sequence joins TRBV5-8 and TRBJ1-6, with a tentative D call TRBD1 (6 bases). The germline CDR1 and CDR2 sequences are SGHTS and YDEGEE. Trimming removed 2 bases at V and 0 bases at J, with 12 bases between. The CDR3 sequence is 17 residues long. CDR3 residues: CASSFPGESSYNSPLHF. The CDR3 DNA sequence: TGTGCCAGCAGCTTCCCAGGGGAGAGCTCCTATAATTCACCCCTCCACTTT. Filled out from reference TRBV5-8 and TRBJ1-6, the complete variable domain reads EAGVTQSPTHLIKTRGQQATLRCSPISGHTSVYWYQQALGLGLQFLLWYDEGEERNRGNFPPRFSGRQFPNYSSELNVNALELEDSALYLCASSFPGESSYNSPLHFGNGTRLTVT.

This clonotype was detected ten times or more. The chain joins TRBV5-1 to TRBJ2-1; 8 bases are a match to TRBD1. The V gene's germline CDR1 is SGHRS and CDR2 YFSETQ. The CDR3 has 15 amino acids. The junction had 5 bases not matched to a gene; V was cut back by 2 bases and J by 4 bases. The CDR3 reads CASSFGQGPYNEQFF. CDR3 in DNA: TGCGCCAGCAGCTTCGGACAGGGACCGTACAATGAGCAGTTCTTC.

This clonotype showed up many times. The J gene is TRBJ2-2, the V gene TRBV20-1, with a weak D call TRBD1 (5 bases). The CDR3 totals 15 residues. The germline V gene encodes CDR1 DFQATT and CDR2 SNEGSKA (reference sequence). Deletions cut 3 bases from V and 7 bases from J, with 18 bases between. The CDR3 loop reads CSASPHAQGGGELFF. The CDR3 nucleotides are TGCAGTGCTAGCCCCCACGCGCAGGGCGGCGGGGAGCTGTTTTTT.

This clonotype was recorded many times. The rearrangement joins TRBV3-1 to TRBJ1-6, with 7 bases that match TRBD1. CDR3 length: 13 residues. Germline V gene lookup returns CDR1 LGHDT and CDR2 YNNKEL (reference sequence). J gave up 15 bases and V 0 bases, and 5 bases lay outside the gene matches. The CDR3 DNA follows: TGTGCCAGCAGCCAAGATCAAAGGGGGCTCCTCCACTTT. This translates into CASSQDQRGLLHF.

The chain carries TRBV5-1 and TRBJ1-1; 11 bases fit TRBD1. Germline assignment: CDR1 SGHRS and CDR2 YFSETQ. CDR3 length: 15 amino acids. V lost 4 bases, J lost 6 bases, and 8 bases stayed unmatched. The CDR3 nucleotides read TGCGCCAGCAGCACCGGACAGGGGGCTTTGTCTGAAGCTTTCTTT. Translation gives CASSTGQGALSEAFF.

As for this clonotype: A read error may explain this, as a much larger clone is one base away. The V call is TRBV6-2 or TRBV6-3, the J call TRBJ1-6; D might be TRBD1 (5 bases). Germline-derived CDR1 and CDR2 are MNHEY and SVGEGT. The CDR3 length is 15 residues. The CDR3 loop is CVSRRGLNWESPLHF. In nucleotides, the CDR3 is TGTGTCAGCAGGAGGGGTTTGAACTGGGAATCACCCCTCCACTTT.

Concerning this clonotype: Possible read error: a much larger clone is one base away. The chain couples TRBV6-2 or TRBV6-3 to TRBJ2-5; D is unclear. CDR1 is MNHEY and CDR2 is SVGEGT in the germline V gene. Trimming cost V 7 bases and J 2 bases, with 11 bases left between them. This CDR3 comprises 13 residues. CDR3 amino acids: CASTDLYQETQYF. DNA for the CDR3: TGTGCCAGCACCGACTTATATCAAGAGACCCAGTACTTC.

In its sample, this clonotype was seen many times. The chain joins TRBV6-5 to TRBJ1-3, with D possibly matching TRBD1 (5 bases). V shed 2 bases and J shed 2 bases, with 13 bases lying between them. Per germline, CDR1 MNHEY and CDR2 SVGAGI. CDR3 length: 16 amino acids. The CDR3 DNA reads TGTGCCAGCAGTTACCGGTTTACAGGTCCTGGAAACACCATATATTTT. Its translation is CASSYRFTGPGNTIYF.

Ten or more counts support this clonotype. CDR3 residues: CASSLSGGDYNEQFF. As DNA, the CDR3 is TGTGCCAGCAGCTTGTCAGGGGGGGACTACAATGAGCAGTTCTTC. V usage is TRBV7-3 and J usage is TRBJ2-1; D possibly matches TRBD1 or TRBD2 (7 bases each). The V end lost 3 bases, the J end lost 3 bases, and 12 bases lay between the germline ends. The CDR3 length is 15 residues. Germline V gene lookup returns CDR1 SGHTA and CDR2 FQGTGA.

This clonotype was picked up a small number of times. The chain has TRBV7-9 and TRBJ2-1; 10 positions agree with TRBD1. With 4 bases clipped from V and 8 bases from J, the junction kept 8 bases outside the gene matches. Germline CDR1 reads SEHNR; CDR2 reads FQNEAQ (reference sequence). This CDR3 spans 15 amino acids. The CDR3 coding sequence is TGTGCCAGCAGCTCGCCGGGACAGGGGTTCCATGAGCAGTTCTTC. Translation gives CASSSPGQGFHEQFF.

This clonotype showed up many times. The rearrangement joins TRBV4-3 to TRBJ1-2, with D hard to call. CDR3 length equals 13 residues. In germline, CDR1 is LGHNA, CDR2 YSLEER. Between the trimmed V and J ends, which lost 1 base and 8 bases, there was a span of 11 bases. CDR3 protein: CASSQVPPWGYTF. Written as DNA, the CDR3 is TGCGCCAGCAGCCAAGTGCCCCCGTGGGGCTACACCTTC.